This is a list of T cell receptor beta chains from one sample in a study of CD8 T cells in Susac syndrome. Each CDR3 protein is one row after TCRdb ran MiXCR on the immunoSEQ multiplex PCR reads. The table includes some 130,000 distinct CDR3 sequences, approximately 95% detected once. Sequencing was performed on CD8+ T cells from PBMCs. The receptors derive from a human donor with Susac syndrome. CDR3s include the opening cysteine and the closing phenylalanine or tryptophan. A D gene is named only where the DNA matches it firmly. Not every row has a clone size; where given, it reads once, few, many or a size class.

j_call clone_size v_call d_call cdr3_aa cdr3_nt
TRBJ2-5 - TRBV14 TRBD1 CASSQAGTEYF TGTGCCAGCAGCCAAGCCGGGACAGAATACTTC
TRBJ1-1 - TRBV12-3/TRBV12-4 - CASSPPWTEAFF TGTGCCAGCAGTCCCCCCTGGACTGAAGCTTTCTTT
TRBJ1-4 - TRBV12-5 - CASGLDGVNEKLFF TGTGCTAGTGGTCTTGACGGTGTTAATGAAAAACTGTTTTTT
TRBJ2-1 - TRBV9 TRBD2 CASSVGAEPGLAGANEQFF TGTGCCAGCAGCGTAGGGGCGGAACCGGGACTAGCGGGAGCCAATGAGCAGTTCTTC
TRBJ2-5 - TRBV12-3/TRBV12-4 - CASSLMGGETQYF TGTGCCAGCAGTTTAATGGGGGGTGAGACCCAGTACTTC
TRBJ2-7 - TRBV5-1 TRBD1 CASSLLGTGADEQYF TGCGCCAGCAGCTTGTTGGGGACAGGGGCTGACGAGCAGTACTTC
TRBJ1-2 - TRBV27 - CASSWGSTRGYTF TGTGCCAGCAGTTGGGGGTCGACACGTGGCTACACCTTC
TRBJ2-7 once TRBV9 - CASSVALTGETYEQYF TGTGCCAGCAGCGTAGCTTTGACGGGAGAAACCTACGAGCAGTACTTC
TRBJ2-7 - TRBV14 TRBD2 CASNRGAGGSSYEQYF TGTGCCAGCAACCGGGGTGCGGGAGGGAGCTCCTACGAGCAGTACTTC
TRBJ2-2 - TRBV5-1 - CASSSRLPRDTGELFF TGCGCCAGCAGCTCCCGACTGCCCCGCGACACCGGGGAGCTGTTTTTT
TRBJ2-1 - TRBV7-7 TRBD2 CASSSGTSADEQFF TGTGCTAGCAGCTCCGGGACTAGTGCAGATGAGCAGTTCTTC
TRBJ2-7 - TRBV20-1 TRBD1 CSAAGTGAYEQYF TGCAGTGCAGCCGGGACAGGGGCCTACGAGCAGTACTTC
TRBJ1-2 once TRBV5-1 TRBD1 CASSSTGIGNGYTF TGCGCCAGCAGCTCGACAGGGATAGGAAATGGCTACACCTTC
TRBJ2-1 - TRBV30 - CAWVDELNAHNEQFF TGTGCCTGGGTTGACGAGTTAAACGCTCACAATGAGCAGTTCTTC
TRBJ2-6 - TRBV5-6 TRBD1 CASSPDRGVFSGANVLTF TGTGCCAGCAGCCCTGACAGGGGTGTTTTTTCTGGGGCCAACGTCCTGACTTTC
TRBJ2-7 - TRBV3-1 - CASSQGTGIPIYEQYF TGTGCCAGCAGCCAAGGGACGGGAATCCCCATCTACGAGCAGTACTTC
TRBJ1-1 - TRBV29-1 - CSVDTADLGTEAFF TGCAGCGTTGACACGGCAGACCTGGGCACTGAAGCTTTCTTT
TRBJ2-7 - TRBV7-8 - CASSLAFGTSSEQYF TGTGCCAGCAGCTTAGCTTTCGGGACATCCTCCGAGCAGTACTTC
TRBJ2-7 - TRBV5-1 - CASSHLQEQYF TGCGCCAGCAGCCATTTACAGGAGCAGTACTTC
TRBJ1-5 - TRBV3-1 - CASSQGAFRDSNQPQHF TGTGCCAGCAGCCAAGGAGCCTTCCGGGACAGCAATCAGCCCCAGCATTTT
TRBJ2-5 - TRBV12-3/TRBV12-4 - CASSSLSWGTKETQYF TGTGCCAGCAGTTCTTTATCGTGGGGGACCAAGGAGACCCAGTACTTC
TRBJ2-5 - TRBV24-1 TRBD2 CATSDTTSGSSLETQYF TGTGCCACCAGTGACACGACTAGCGGGAGTTCTTTAGAGACCCAGTACTTC
TRBJ2-1 - TRBV9 TRBD1 CASTREGASYNEQFF TGTGCCAGCACCCGAGAGGGGGCGTCCTACAATGAGCAGTTCTTC
TRBJ2-7 - TRBV19 TRBD2 CASSSTSGGSGSYEQYF TGTGCCAGTAGCTCTACTAGCGGGGGATCGGGGTCCTACGAGCAGTACTTC
TRBJ2-1 - TRBV15 - CATSPREGPEQFF TGTGCCACCAGCCCCCGAGAGGGACCTGAGCAGTTCTTC
TRBJ2-7 - TRBV5-6 - CASSVWAAEQYF TGTGCCAGCAGCGTGTGGGCGGCCGAGCAGTACTTC
TRBJ2-5 - TRBV7-9 TRBD1 CASSTDRGGQETQYF TGTGCCAGCAGCACGGACAGGGGAGGACAAGAGACCCAGTACTTC
TRBJ2-5 - TRBV5-1 - CASSLENHPYQETQYF TGCGCCAGCAGCTTGGAAAACCATCCGTACCAAGAGACCCAGTACTTC
TRBJ2-3 once TRBV6-5 - CASSYSGMPNTDTQYF TGTGCCAGCAGTTACTCGGGTATGCCAAACACAGATACGCAGTATTTT
TRBJ1-2 - TRBV30 TRBD1 CAWTGTAYGYTF TGTGCCTGGACCGGGACAGCCTATGGCTACACCTTC
TRBJ2-2 - TRBV5-1 - CASIPGDSYTGELFF TGCGCCAGCATACCGGGGGACTCCTACACCGGGGAGCTGTTTTTT
TRBJ2-6 - TRBV21-1 - CASSKCLQGDGANVLTF TGTGCCAGCAGCAAATGTCTACAAGGGGACGGGGCCAACGTCCTGACTTTC
TRBJ2-7 - TRBV20-1 - CSARDRSGGEQYF TGCAGTGCTAGAGATCGGTCAGGGGGGGAGCAGTACTTC
TRBJ2-7 once TRBV20-1 TRBD1 CSALDTGGEYEQYF TGCAGTGCCCTAGATACAGGGGGCGAATACGAGCAGTACTTC
TRBJ2-3 - TRBV4-1 TRBD2 CASSPTPLLAGSTDTQYF TGCGCCAGCAGCCCCACCCCCCTACTAGCGGGGAGCACAGATACGCAGTATTTT
TRBJ1-2 - TRBV20-1 - CSARDRVGYGYTF TGCAGTGCTAGAGATCGCGTGGGTTATGGCTACACCTTC
TRBJ2-1 - TRBV7-9 - CAIQQGKAYNEQFF TGTGCCATCCAACAGGGTAAGGCCTACAATGAGCAGTTCTTC
TRBJ2-5 - TRBV7-8 - CASSGGRGLDQETQYF TGTGCCAGCAGCGGGGGACGGGGGCTGGACCAAGAGACCCAGTACTTC
TRBJ2-1 - TRBV5-4 - CASSLTGGENEQFF TGTGCCAGCAGCTTGACAGGGGGGGAGAATGAGCAGTTCTTC
TRBJ2-7 - TRBV7-2 - CASSPWGGQHSYEQYF TGTGCCAGCAGCCCCTGGGGTGGACAGCACTCCTACGAGCAGTACTTC
TRBJ2-1 - TRBV6-2/TRBV6-3 TRBD2 CASSYGIAGVEQFF TGTGCCAGCAGTTACGGGATCGCGGGAGTGGAGCAGTTCTTC
TRBJ2-7 - TRBV29-1 - CSSRAGREQYF TGCAGCTCCAGGGCAGGGAGAGAGCAGTACTTC
TRBJ1-2 once TRBV9 - CASSDRYGYTF TGTGCCAGCAGCGATCGCTATGGCTACACCTTC
TRBJ2-2 - TRBV9 - CASSVNRAIGELFF TGTGCCAGCAGCGTAAATAGGGCAATCGGGGAGCTGTTTTTT
TRBJ2-7 - TRBV4-1 TRBD1 CASSETRGSSYEQYF TGCGCCAGCAGTGAAACCAGGGGGAGCTCCTACGAGCAGTACTTC
TRBJ2-4 - TRBV11-1 TRBD1 CASSLPSGTGGETGTLAKNIQYF TGTGCCAGCAGCCTACCTTCCGGGACAGGGGGCGAGACGGGAACCTTAGCCAAAAACATTCAGTACTTC
TRBJ2-7 - TRBV29-1 TRBD1 CSVEGTGGSEQYF TGCAGCGTTGAAGGGACAGGGGGCAGCGAGCAGTACTTC
TRBJ2-1 - TRBV12-5 TRBD2 CASGLGLNNEQFF TGTGCTAGTGGTCTGGGACTAAACAATGAGCAGTTCTTC